Following are 21 T cell receptor beta chains from one sample sequenced in a study of blood T cell repertoires in COVID-19. Libraries were prepared by immunoSEQ multiplex PCR; TCRdb keeps only in-frame clonotypes and omits some of them. The sample holds a few hundred thousand clones, around 81% seen once. Material for sequencing was PBMCs or T cells enriched from blood (not recorded which). Receptors originate from a man aged 50 or older who had recovered from COVID-19.

The chain combines TRBV5-1 with TRBJ2-5; TRBD2 matches 14 bases. J was trimmed by 2 bases and V by 7 bases; bases with no gene match: 10. CDR3 length: 17 residues. Germline V CDR1 and CDR2: SGHRS, YFSETQ. Here the CDR3 reads CASAPGLAGAHQETQYF. CDR3 nucleotide sequence: TGCGCCAGCGCGCCGGGACTAGCGGGGGCCCATCAAGAGACCCAGTACTTC.

The chain is built from TRBV11-2 and TRBJ2-3; the D gene is possibly TRBD1 (6 bases). Between the trimmed V and J ends, which lost 4 bases and 8 bases, there was a span of 16 bases. Germline-derived CDR1 and CDR2 are SGHAT and FQNNGV. This CDR3 is built from 14 residues. Here the CDR3 DNA reads TGTGCCAGCAGCTCCGGTTGGACAGACACTACGCAGTATTTT. This translates into CASSSGWTDTTQYF.

CDR3 sequence: CASSGIGGLSTGELFF. The DNA for the CDR3 is TGTGCCAGCAGTGGGATCGGGGGACTTAGCACCGGGGAGCTGTTTTTT. This chain uses TRBV2 with TRBJ2-2; D is possibly TRBD2 (6 bases). The V gene's germline CDR1 is SNHLY and CDR2 FYNNEI. The CDR3 totals 16 residues. Deletions cut 4 bases from V and 4 bases from J, with 16 bases between.

This clone showed up just once. This rearrangement joins TRBV19 to TRBJ1-2; D not resolved. The CDR3 contains 15 residues. V gave up 7 bases and J gave up 2 bases, with 17 bases separating them. Germline CDR1 reads LNHDA; CDR2 reads SQIVND (reference sequence). The CDR3 protein is CASTASNLENYGYTF. The DNA of the CDR3 is TGTGCCAGTACGGCCAGCAATTTGGAGAACTATGGCTACACCTTC.

The chain links TRBV10-1 to TRBJ2-1; TRBD2 agrees at 8 bases. Trimming cost V 4 bases and J 6 bases; bases outside gene matches: 2. The CDR3 runs 13 residues. The germline V gene has CDR1 WNHNN and CDR2 SYGVQD (reference sequence). In DNA form, the CDR3 reads TGCGCCAGCAGTGCAACTAGCGGCAATGAGCAGTTCTTC. Its protein is CASSATSGNEQFF.

This clone was found a few times. The rearrangement uses TRBV2 and TRBJ1-3; a weak D match, TRBD1 (5 bases). V was cut by 5 bases and J by 8 bases, with 13 bases left in between. CDR3 length equals 13 residues. The germline V gene has CDR1 SNHLY and CDR2 FYNNEI. DNA for the CDR3: TGTGCCAGCAGTCGGGACCGGGGGGACACCATATATTTT. This encodes CASSRDRGDTIYF.

This rearrangement joins TRBV4-1 to TRBJ2-1; the match to TRBD2 covers 7 bases. CDR3 length: 16 residues. V shed 2 bases, J shed 8 bases, and the junction held 12 bases outside the gene matches. Germline V gene sequence: CDR1 MGHRA, CDR2 YSYEKL. The CDR3 is CASSQLAGGFIDEQFF. The CDR3 DNA reads TGCGCCAGCAGCCAACTTGCCGGGGGGTTTATCGATGAGCAGTTCTTC.

The DNA for the CDR3 is TGCGCCAGCAGCCTTACTCGACAGGGGGCGAGCACTGAAGCTTTCTTT. Translated: CASSLTRQGASTEAFF. The genes are TRBV4-1 and TRBJ1-1; 10 nucleotides agree with TRBD1. This CDR3 comprises 16 residues. V shed 4 bases, J shed 4 bases, and the junction held 9 bases outside the gene matches. CDR1 and CDR2 (germline): MGHRA, YSYEKL.

The J gene is TRBJ1-2, the V gene TRBV5-5, with 9 bases lining up with TRBD1. Germline V gene data show CDR1 as SGHKS and CDR2 as YYEKEE (reference sequence). The CDR3 runs 15 residues. Trimming at V came to 3 bases and at J to 4 bases, leaving 7 bases not matched to a gene. The CDR3 loop is CASSWSGTGSYGYTF. The CDR3 DNA sequence: TGTGCCAGCAGCTGGTCCGGGACAGGGAGCTATGGCTACACCTTC.

This clone occurred once. The rearrangement joins TRBV15 to TRBJ2-5, with D perhaps matching TRBD1 (6 bases). Germline V gene data show CDR1 as LNHNV and CDR2 as YYDKDF (reference sequence). Between the trimmed V and J ends, which lost 1 base and 8 bases, there was a span of 11 bases. This CDR3 is built from 13 residues. Here the CDR3 reads CATSRAPGETQYF. The CDR3 DNA sequence: TGTGCCACCAGCAGAGCCCCAGGGGAAACCCAGTACTTC.

This clone was observed a handful of times. The rearrangement links TRBV19 to TRBJ2-2; 7 nucleotides match TRBD2. CDR1 and CDR2 from the germline V gene are LNHDA and SQIVND (reference sequence). With 9 bases clipped from V and 5 bases from J, the junction kept 24 bases outside the gene matches. The CDR3 loop spans 19 amino acids. The CDR3 nucleotides are TGTGCCAGCAGGGCCCCCCGGGGGGTCAGGGCTTTGATAACCGGGGAGCTGTTTTTT. It is translated as CASRAPRGVRALITGELFF.

The chain recombines TRBV15 with TRBJ2-5; D perhaps matches TRBD2 (6 bases). V was clipped by 2 bases and J by 0 bases, with 13 bases between them. CDR1 and CDR2 from the germline V gene are LNHNV and YYDKDF (reference sequence). This CDR3 region has 16 residues. CDR3 DNA sequence: TGTGCCACCAGCAGAAGGTCAGGGAGGTACCAAGAGACCCAGTACTTC. Translated: CATSRRSGRYQETQYF.

The chain joins TRBV30 to TRBJ2-4; possibly TRBD2 for D (7 bases). Deletions cut 0 bases from V and 2 bases from J, with 23 bases between. Germline V lookup: CDR1 GTSNPN, CDR2 SVGIG (reference sequence). This CDR3 has 19 residues. DNA for the CDR3: TGTGCCTGGAGTGTAGGGTTAGGGGGGGGGCGGAAGTCCAAAAACATTCAGTACTTC. Protein sequence: CAWSVGLGGGRKSKNIQYF.

The chain is built from TRBV14 and TRBJ2-2, with 9 bases identical to TRBD1. Germline CDR1 and CDR2: SGHDN and FVKESK. This CDR3 comprises 16 residues. V trimming: 4 bases; J trimming: 10 bases; junction bases outside the gene matches: 13. This chain's CDR3 is CASSRPGTGIFEELFF. Written as DNA, the CDR3 is TGTGCCAGCAGCCGTCCGGGGACAGGGATTTTCGAGGAGCTGTTTTTT.

The table lists this clone with a count of one. The genes are TRBV27 and TRBJ1-5, with TRBD1 matching 8 bases. Germline V gene data show CDR1 as MNHEY and CDR2 as SMNVEV (reference sequence). With 6 bases clipped from V and 4 bases from J, the junction kept 5 bases outside the gene matches. The CDR3 is made up of 14 amino acids. In nucleotides, the CDR3 is TGTGCCAGCAGCTTCGGGACAGGTAATCAGCCCCAGCATTTT. It yields the protein CASSFGTGNQPQHF.

V is TRBV11-3 and J is TRBJ2-4; unclear D gene. Trimming stripped 5 bases from V and 0 bases from J, with 8 bases between. The CDR3 is 14 residues long. Germline loops: CDR1 SGHNT, CDR2 YENEEA. The CDR3 region has the DNA TGTGCCAGCAGCCCCAGAATAGCCAAAAACATTCAGTACTTC. Protein: CASSPRIAKNIQYF.

The V and J genes are TRBV7-2 and TRBJ2-7; D gene ambiguous. V was cut by 5 bases and J by 4 bases, with 18 bases left in between. Germline V CDR1 and CDR2: SGHTA, FQGNSA. The CDR3 is 15 amino acids. CDR3 residues: CASSPRSLAFYEQYF. In DNA, the CDR3 is TGTGCCAGCAGCCCCAGATCCCTGGCCTTTTACGAGCAGTACTTC. Filled out from reference TRBV7-2 and TRBJ2-7, the complete variable domain reads GAGVSQSPSNKVTEKGKDVELRCDPISGHTALYWYRQSLGQGLEFLIYFQGNSAPDKSGLPSDRFSAERTGGSVSTLTIQRTQQEDSAVYLCASSPRSLAFYEQYFGPGTRLTVT.

This rearrangement joins TRBV29-1 to TRBJ2-7, with D possibly matching TRBD1 (5 bases). Per germline, CDR1 SQVTM and CDR2 ANQGSEA. CDR3 size: 12 residues. Deletions cut 6 bases from V and 6 bases from J, with 15 bases between. The DNA for the CDR3 is TGCAGCGTCGCGGTGGCTAGGGGCGAGCAGTACTTC. Amino acids: CSVAVARGEQYF.

This chain uses TRBV18 with TRBJ2-2, with D perhaps matching TRBD2 (6 bases). Germline CDR1 KGHSH, CDR2 LQKENI. The CDR3 loop spans 17 amino acids. V lost 0 bases and J lost 3, with 14 bases in between. The chain's CDR3 is CASSPPLGGPDTGELFF. In nucleotides, the CDR3 is TGTGCCAGCTCACCACCTCTGGGGGGTCCGGACACCGGGGAGCTGTTTTTT.

The gene calls are TRBV5-1 and TRBJ1-4, with a weak D call TRBD1 (5 bases). Trimming shortened V by 4 bases and J by 5 bases, and 6 bases separated the two germline ends. This CDR3 has 12 amino acids. Germline CDR1 and CDR2: SGHRS and YFSETQ. For the CDR3, the DNA is TGCGCCAGCAGCAGGGGAAATGAAAAACTGTTTTTT. Translation gives CASSRGNEKLFF.

A few counts support this clone. The genes are TRBV3-1 (or the pseudogene TRBV3-2) and TRBJ1-4; D is ambiguous. Germline loops: CDR1 LGHDT, CDR2 YNNKEL (reference sequence). The CDR3 sequence is 14 residues long. V lost 11 bases to trimming and J lost 8 bases, with 21 bases between them. For the CDR3, the DNA is TGTGCCGCCGGGCTTCGCGGGGTACGAGAAAAACTGTTTTTT. Translating it yields CAAGLRGVREKLFF.